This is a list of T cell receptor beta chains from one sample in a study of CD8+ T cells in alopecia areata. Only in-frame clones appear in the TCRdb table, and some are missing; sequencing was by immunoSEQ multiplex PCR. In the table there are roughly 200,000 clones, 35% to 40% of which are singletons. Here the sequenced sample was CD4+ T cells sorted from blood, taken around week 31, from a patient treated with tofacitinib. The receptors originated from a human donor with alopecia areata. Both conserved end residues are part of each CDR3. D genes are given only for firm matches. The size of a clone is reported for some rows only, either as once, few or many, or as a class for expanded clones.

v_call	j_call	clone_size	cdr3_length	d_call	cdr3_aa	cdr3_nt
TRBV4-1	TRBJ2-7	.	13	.	CASSQEREGEQYF	TGCGCCAGCAGCCAAGAGCGGGAAGGGGAGCAGTACTTC
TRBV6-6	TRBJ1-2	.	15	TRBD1	CASRPTGGSNYGYTF	TGTGCCAGCAGACCGACAGGGGGCTCCAACTATGGCTACACCTTC
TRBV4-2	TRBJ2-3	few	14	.	CASSQVERADTQYF	TGTGCCAGCAGCCAAGTGGAGCGGGCAGATACGCAGTATTTT
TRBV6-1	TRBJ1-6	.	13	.	CASSARTDSPLHF	TGTGCCAGCAGTGCCCGGACAGATTCACCCCTCCACTTT
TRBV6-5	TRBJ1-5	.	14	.	CASSSEGHNQPQHF	TGTGCCAGCAGTTCGGAGGGACACAATCAGCCCCAGCATTTT
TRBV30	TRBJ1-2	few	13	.	CARSQGLDLGYTF	TGTGCGCGCTCACAGGGCTTGGACCTTGGCTACACCTTC
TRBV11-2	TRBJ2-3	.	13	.	CASSFSIDGGQYF	TGTGCCAGCAGCTTCTCTATCGACGGGGGGCAGTATTTT
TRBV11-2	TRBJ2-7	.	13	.	CASSLDTGYEQYF	TGTGCCAGCAGCTTAGATACTGGGTACGAGCAGTACTTC
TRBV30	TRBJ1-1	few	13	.	CAWSVQGGREAFF	TGTGCCTGGAGTGTACAAGGGGGAAGGGAAGCTTTCTTT
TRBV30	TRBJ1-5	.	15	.	CAWSVLGGAGQPQHF	TGTGCCTGGAGTGTACTGGGGGGCGCGGGTCAGCCCCAGCATTTT
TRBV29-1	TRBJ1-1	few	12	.	CSGLKLNTEAFF	TGCAGCGGCCTAAAACTTAACACTGAAGCTTTCTTT
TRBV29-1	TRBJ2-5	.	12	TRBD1	CSVWTGTETQYF	TGCAGCGTTTGGACAGGGACGGAGACCCAGTACTTC
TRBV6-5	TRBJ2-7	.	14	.	CASSYSGRVSEQYF	TGTGCCAGCAGTTACTCCGGCCGGGTGTCCGAGCAGTACTTC
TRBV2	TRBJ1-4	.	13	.	CGTRQLRNEKLFF	TGTGGGACCCGACAACTACGAAATGAAAAACTGTTTTTT
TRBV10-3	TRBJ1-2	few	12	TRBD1	CASSPTGIGYTF	TGTGCCTCAAGCCCGACAGGGATTGGCTACACCTTC
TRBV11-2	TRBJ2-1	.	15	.	CASSLVKGSYNEQFF	TGTGCCAGCAGCTTAGTGAAGGGCTCCTACAATGAGCAGTTCTTC